Listed below are T cell receptor beta chains from one sample, sequenced in a study of cytomegalovirus exposure and HLA in healthy donors. Generated by immunoSEQ multiplex PCR, the TCRdb table keeps only in-frame clones and is missing some. This sample yields approximately 200,000 clones, of which 78% are seen a single time; approximately 5.4% belongs to the top ten. The specimen was PBMCs. The origin of the receptors is a young woman in good health and CMV-seropositive. The CDR3 runs from the conserved cysteine through the conserved F or W. A D gene is named only where the DNA matches it firmly. A row's size may be missing; if present it is once, few, many or a size class.

TRBJ2-1 | . | TRBV10-3 | TRBD2 | CAISDRLAVNNEQFF | TGTGCCATCAGTGACCGACTAGCGGTGAACAATGAGCAGTTCTTC
TRBJ1-5 | few | TRBV7-9 | TRBD1 | CASSSDRGRGYSNQPQHF | TGTGCCAGCAGCTCGGACAGGGGGCGAGGATATAGCAATCAGCCCCAGCATTTT
TRBJ2-3 | . | TRBV25-1 | . | CASTTKGVGEDTQYF | TGTGCCAGCACCACCAAGGGGGTCGGGGAAGATACGCAGTATTTT
TRBJ2-1 | . | TRBV19 | . | CASSVLAYNEQFF | TGTGCCAGTAGTGTACTTGCCTACAATGAGCAGTTCTTC
TRBJ2-5 | once | TRBV5-1 | TRBD2 | CASSLGRGGTETQYF | TGCGCCAGCAGCTTGGGGCGGGGGGGGACGGAGACCCAGTACTTC
TRBJ1-1 | . | TRBV4-3 | . | CASSGTAAMNTEAFF | TGCGCCAGCAGCGGAACTGCGGCAATGAACACTGAAGCTTTCTTT
TRBJ2-7 | . | TRBV6-5 | TRBD2 | CASGSAGGYEQYF | TGTGCCAGCGGAAGCGCGGGGGGCTACGAGCAGTACTTC
TRBJ1-1 | . | TRBV4-1 | . | CASSRSPGEAFF | TGCGCCAGCAGCCGCTCCCCGGGTGAAGCTTTCTTT
TRBJ1-1 | . | TRBV6-5 | . | CASSYSSGAQNTEAFF | TGTGCCAGCAGTTACTCGAGTGGGGCACAGAACACTGAAGCTTTCTTT
TRBJ1-5 | once | TRBV6-5 | . | CASSEWGGNQPQHF | TGTGCCAGCAGTGAATGGGGGGGCAATCAGCCCCAGCATTTT
TRBJ1-2 | . | TRBV9 | TRBD1 | CASSPMDRVHGYTF | TGTGCCAGCAGCCCCATGGACAGGGTTCATGGCTACACCTTC
TRBJ2-3 | . | TRBV9 | . | CASSDRPSSTDTQYF | TGTGCCAGCAGCGACAGACCGTCTAGCACAGATACGCAGTATTTT
TRBJ1-1 | . | TRBV27 | . | CASSGRTEAFF | TGTGCCAGCAGTGGGAGGACTGAAGCTTTCTTT
TRBJ2-5 | . | TRBV7-8 | . | CASSWLKEYSQETQYF | TGTGCCAGCAGCTGGCTCAAAGAGTACAGCCAAGAGACCCAGTACTTC
TRBJ1-4 | . | TRBV10-2 | TRBD1 | CASRGQGFEKLFF | TGCGCCAGCAGGGGACAGGGTTTCGAAAAACTGTTTTTT
TRBJ2-6 | once | TRBV6-1 | . | CAILTGDSGANVLTF | TGTGCCATTCTTACGGGGGACTCTGGGGCCAACGTCCTGACTTTC
TRBJ2-1 | . | TRBV5-1 | TRBD1 | CASSTTGVAEQFF | TGCGCCAGCAGCACAACAGGGGTGGCTGAGCAGTTCTTC
TRBJ1-2 | once | TRBV7-6 | . | CASSLTGEDYTF | TGTGCCAGCAGCTTAACGGGAGAAGACTACACCTTC
TRBJ2-2 | . | TRBV27 | TRBD2 | CASSLGGAGELFF | TGTGCCAGCAGTTTAGGGGGGGCCGGGGAGCTGTTTTTT
TRBJ2-7 | . | TRBV27 | . | CASSFVGSSYEQYF | TGTGCCAGCAGTTTCGTGGGCAGCTCCTACGAGCAGTACTTC
TRBJ2-1 | . | TRBV7-9 | TRBD2 | CASSLASSGRGWEQFF | TGTGCCAGCAGCTTAGCCTCAAGCGGGAGAGGGTGGGAGCAGTTCTTC
TRBJ2-5 | . | TRBV5-1 | TRBD2 | CASSVGTRRETQYF | TGCGCCAGCAGCGTGGGGACTAGAAGGGAGACCCAGTACTTC
TRBJ1-3 | . | TRBV6-5 | . | CASSYSASLSGNTIYF | TGTGCCAGCAGTTACTCGGCATCCCTCTCTGGAAACACCATATATTTT
TRBJ2-1 | . | TRBV19 | . | CASSINTGFGNEQFF | TGTGCCAGTAGTATCAACACGGGGTTTGGGAATGAGCAGTTCTTC